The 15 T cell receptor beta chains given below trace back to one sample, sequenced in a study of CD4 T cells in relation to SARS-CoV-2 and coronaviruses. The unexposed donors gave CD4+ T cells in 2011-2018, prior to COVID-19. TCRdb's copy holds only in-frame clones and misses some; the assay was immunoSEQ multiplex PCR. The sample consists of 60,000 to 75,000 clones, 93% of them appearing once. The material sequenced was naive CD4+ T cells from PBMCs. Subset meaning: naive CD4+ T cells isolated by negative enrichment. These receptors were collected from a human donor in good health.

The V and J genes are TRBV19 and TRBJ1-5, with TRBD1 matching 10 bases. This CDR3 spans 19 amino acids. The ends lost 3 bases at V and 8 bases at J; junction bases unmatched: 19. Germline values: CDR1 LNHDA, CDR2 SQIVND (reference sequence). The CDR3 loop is CASSITSGTGDRGQKPQHF. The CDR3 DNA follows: TGTGCCAGTAGTATCACGTCGGGCACCGGGGACAGGGGACAGAAGCCCCAGCATTTT.

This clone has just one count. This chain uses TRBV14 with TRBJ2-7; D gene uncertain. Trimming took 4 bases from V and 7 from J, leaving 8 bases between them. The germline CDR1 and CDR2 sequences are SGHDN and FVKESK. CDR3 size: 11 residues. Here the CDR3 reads CASSPGEEQYF. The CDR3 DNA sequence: TGTGCCAGCAGCCCGGGTGAAGAGCAGTACTTC.

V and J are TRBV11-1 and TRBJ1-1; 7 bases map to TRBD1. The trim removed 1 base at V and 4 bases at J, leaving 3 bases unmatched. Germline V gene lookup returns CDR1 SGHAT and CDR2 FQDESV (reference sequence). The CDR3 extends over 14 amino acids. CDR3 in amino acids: CASSLEWTGTEAFF. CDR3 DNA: TGTGCCAGCAGCTTAGAGTGGACAGGCACTGAAGCTTTCTTT.

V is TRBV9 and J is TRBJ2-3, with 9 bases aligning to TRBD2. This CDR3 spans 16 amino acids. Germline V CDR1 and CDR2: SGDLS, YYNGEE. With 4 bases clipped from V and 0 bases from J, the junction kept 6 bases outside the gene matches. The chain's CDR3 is CASSLRTSASTDTQYF. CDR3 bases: TGTGCCAGCAGCTTACGGACTAGCGCGAGCACAGATACGCAGTATTTT.

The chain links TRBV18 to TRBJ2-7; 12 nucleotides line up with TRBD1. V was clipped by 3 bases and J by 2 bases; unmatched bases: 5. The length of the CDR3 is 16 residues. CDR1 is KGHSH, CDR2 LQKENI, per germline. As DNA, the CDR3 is TGTGCCAGCTCACCCCAGGGACAGGGGGCTACCTACGAGCAGTACTTC. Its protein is CASSPQGQGATYEQYF.

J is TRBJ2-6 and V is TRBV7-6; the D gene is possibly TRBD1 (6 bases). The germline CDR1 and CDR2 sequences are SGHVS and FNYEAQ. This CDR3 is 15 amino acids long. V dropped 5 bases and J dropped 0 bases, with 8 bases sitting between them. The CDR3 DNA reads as TGTGCCAGCAGCCGGACAGACTCTGGGGCCAACGTCCTGACTTTC. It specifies CASSRTDSGANVLTF.

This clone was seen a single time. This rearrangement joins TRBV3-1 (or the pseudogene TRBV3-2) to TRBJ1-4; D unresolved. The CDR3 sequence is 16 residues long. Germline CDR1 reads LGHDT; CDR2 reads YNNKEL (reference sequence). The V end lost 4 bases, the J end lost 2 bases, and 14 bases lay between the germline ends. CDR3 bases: TGTGCCAGCAGCCTGGACCAACCCGCGACTAATGAAAAACTGTTTTTT. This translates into CASSLDQPATNEKLFF.

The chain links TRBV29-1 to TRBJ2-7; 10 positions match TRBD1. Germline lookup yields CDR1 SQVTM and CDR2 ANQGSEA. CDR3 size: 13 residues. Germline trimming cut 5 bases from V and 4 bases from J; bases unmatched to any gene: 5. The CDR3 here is CSVKGQGLYEQYF. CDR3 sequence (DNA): TGCAGCGTTAAGGGACAGGGGTTGTACGAGCAGTACTTC.

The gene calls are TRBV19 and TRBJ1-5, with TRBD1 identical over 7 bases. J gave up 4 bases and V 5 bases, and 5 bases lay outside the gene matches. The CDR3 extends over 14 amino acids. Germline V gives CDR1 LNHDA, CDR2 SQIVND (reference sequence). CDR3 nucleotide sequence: TGTGCCAGTAGTCTCATACAGGGGAATCAGCCCCAGCATTTT. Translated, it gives CASSLIQGNQPQHF.

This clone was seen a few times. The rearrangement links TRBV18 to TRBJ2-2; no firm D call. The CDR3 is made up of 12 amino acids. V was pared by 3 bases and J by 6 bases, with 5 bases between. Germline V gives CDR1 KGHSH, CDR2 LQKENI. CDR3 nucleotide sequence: TGTGCCAGCTCACCCCAGGCCGGGGAGCTGTTTTTT. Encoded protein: CASSPQAGELFF.

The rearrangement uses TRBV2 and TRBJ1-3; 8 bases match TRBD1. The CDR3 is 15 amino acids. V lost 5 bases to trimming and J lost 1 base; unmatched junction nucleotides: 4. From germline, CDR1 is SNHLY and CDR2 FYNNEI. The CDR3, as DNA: TGTGCCAGCAGTACTCAGGGGGCATCTGGAAACACCATATATTTT. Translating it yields CASSTQGASGNTIYF.

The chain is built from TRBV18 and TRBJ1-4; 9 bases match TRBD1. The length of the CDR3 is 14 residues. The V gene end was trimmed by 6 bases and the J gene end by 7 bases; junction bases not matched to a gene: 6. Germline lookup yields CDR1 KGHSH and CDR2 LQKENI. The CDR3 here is CASSRDRVFEKLFF. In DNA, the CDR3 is TGTGCCAGCTCTCGGGACAGGGTCTTTGAAAAACTGTTTTTT.

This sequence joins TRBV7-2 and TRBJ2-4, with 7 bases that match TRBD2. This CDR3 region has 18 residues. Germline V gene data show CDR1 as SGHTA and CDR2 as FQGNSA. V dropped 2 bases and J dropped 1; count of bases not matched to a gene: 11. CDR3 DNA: TGTGCCAGCAGCTTATTAGTAGCGGGTGGGTCCGCCAAAAACATTCAGTACTTC. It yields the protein CASSLLVAGGSAKNIQYF.

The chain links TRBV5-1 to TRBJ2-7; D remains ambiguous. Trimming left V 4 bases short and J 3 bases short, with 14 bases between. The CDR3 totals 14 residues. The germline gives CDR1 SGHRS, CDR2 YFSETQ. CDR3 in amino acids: CASSPGGYGYEQYF. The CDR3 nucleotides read TGCGCCAGCAGCCCGGGTGGGTACGGCTACGAGCAGTACTTC.

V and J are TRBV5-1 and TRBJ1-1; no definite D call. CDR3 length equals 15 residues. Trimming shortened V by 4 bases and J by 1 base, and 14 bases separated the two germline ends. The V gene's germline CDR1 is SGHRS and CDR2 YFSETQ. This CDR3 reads CASSSRPRRNTEAFF. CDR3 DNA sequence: TGCGCCAGCAGCAGCCGACCGAGAAGGAACACTGAAGCTTTCTTT.